This T cell receptor (beta chain) came from a study of cytomegalovirus exposure and HLA in healthy donors. PCR involved 60 Vbeta and 13 Jbeta primers. Assay: immunoSEQ multiplex PCR; the TCRdb copy retains only in-frame clones and omits some. The sample lists some 220,000 clones, just over 75% occurring once. The V gene's germline CDR1 is SEHNR and CDR2 FQNEAQ (reference sequence). Trimming removed 4 bases from V and 2 bases from J, with 9 bases in between. The CDR3 spans 14 residues. V and J are TRBV7-9 and TRBJ2-1; tentative D call: TRBD1 (6 bases). The source material was PBMCs. This TCR came from a woman in her sixties or seventies in good health and CMV-seropositive. CDR3: CASSSTGTYNEQFF. The CDR3 DNA follows: TGTGCCAGCAGCTCCACAGGGACCTACAATGAGCAGTTCTTC.